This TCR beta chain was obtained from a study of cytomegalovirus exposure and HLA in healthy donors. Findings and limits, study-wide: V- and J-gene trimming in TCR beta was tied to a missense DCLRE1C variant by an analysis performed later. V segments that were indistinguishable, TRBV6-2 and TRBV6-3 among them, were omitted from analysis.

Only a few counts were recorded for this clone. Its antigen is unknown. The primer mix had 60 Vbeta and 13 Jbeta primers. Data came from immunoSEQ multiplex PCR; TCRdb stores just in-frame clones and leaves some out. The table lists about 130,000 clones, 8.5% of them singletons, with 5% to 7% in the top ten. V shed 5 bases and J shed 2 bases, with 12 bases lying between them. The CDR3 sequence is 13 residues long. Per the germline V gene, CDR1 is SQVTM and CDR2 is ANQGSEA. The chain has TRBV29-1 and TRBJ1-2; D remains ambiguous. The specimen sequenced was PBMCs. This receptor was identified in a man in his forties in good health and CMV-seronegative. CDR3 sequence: CSVLPGENYGYTF. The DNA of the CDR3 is TGCAGCGTTCTACCCGGGGAAAACTATGGCTACACCTTC.